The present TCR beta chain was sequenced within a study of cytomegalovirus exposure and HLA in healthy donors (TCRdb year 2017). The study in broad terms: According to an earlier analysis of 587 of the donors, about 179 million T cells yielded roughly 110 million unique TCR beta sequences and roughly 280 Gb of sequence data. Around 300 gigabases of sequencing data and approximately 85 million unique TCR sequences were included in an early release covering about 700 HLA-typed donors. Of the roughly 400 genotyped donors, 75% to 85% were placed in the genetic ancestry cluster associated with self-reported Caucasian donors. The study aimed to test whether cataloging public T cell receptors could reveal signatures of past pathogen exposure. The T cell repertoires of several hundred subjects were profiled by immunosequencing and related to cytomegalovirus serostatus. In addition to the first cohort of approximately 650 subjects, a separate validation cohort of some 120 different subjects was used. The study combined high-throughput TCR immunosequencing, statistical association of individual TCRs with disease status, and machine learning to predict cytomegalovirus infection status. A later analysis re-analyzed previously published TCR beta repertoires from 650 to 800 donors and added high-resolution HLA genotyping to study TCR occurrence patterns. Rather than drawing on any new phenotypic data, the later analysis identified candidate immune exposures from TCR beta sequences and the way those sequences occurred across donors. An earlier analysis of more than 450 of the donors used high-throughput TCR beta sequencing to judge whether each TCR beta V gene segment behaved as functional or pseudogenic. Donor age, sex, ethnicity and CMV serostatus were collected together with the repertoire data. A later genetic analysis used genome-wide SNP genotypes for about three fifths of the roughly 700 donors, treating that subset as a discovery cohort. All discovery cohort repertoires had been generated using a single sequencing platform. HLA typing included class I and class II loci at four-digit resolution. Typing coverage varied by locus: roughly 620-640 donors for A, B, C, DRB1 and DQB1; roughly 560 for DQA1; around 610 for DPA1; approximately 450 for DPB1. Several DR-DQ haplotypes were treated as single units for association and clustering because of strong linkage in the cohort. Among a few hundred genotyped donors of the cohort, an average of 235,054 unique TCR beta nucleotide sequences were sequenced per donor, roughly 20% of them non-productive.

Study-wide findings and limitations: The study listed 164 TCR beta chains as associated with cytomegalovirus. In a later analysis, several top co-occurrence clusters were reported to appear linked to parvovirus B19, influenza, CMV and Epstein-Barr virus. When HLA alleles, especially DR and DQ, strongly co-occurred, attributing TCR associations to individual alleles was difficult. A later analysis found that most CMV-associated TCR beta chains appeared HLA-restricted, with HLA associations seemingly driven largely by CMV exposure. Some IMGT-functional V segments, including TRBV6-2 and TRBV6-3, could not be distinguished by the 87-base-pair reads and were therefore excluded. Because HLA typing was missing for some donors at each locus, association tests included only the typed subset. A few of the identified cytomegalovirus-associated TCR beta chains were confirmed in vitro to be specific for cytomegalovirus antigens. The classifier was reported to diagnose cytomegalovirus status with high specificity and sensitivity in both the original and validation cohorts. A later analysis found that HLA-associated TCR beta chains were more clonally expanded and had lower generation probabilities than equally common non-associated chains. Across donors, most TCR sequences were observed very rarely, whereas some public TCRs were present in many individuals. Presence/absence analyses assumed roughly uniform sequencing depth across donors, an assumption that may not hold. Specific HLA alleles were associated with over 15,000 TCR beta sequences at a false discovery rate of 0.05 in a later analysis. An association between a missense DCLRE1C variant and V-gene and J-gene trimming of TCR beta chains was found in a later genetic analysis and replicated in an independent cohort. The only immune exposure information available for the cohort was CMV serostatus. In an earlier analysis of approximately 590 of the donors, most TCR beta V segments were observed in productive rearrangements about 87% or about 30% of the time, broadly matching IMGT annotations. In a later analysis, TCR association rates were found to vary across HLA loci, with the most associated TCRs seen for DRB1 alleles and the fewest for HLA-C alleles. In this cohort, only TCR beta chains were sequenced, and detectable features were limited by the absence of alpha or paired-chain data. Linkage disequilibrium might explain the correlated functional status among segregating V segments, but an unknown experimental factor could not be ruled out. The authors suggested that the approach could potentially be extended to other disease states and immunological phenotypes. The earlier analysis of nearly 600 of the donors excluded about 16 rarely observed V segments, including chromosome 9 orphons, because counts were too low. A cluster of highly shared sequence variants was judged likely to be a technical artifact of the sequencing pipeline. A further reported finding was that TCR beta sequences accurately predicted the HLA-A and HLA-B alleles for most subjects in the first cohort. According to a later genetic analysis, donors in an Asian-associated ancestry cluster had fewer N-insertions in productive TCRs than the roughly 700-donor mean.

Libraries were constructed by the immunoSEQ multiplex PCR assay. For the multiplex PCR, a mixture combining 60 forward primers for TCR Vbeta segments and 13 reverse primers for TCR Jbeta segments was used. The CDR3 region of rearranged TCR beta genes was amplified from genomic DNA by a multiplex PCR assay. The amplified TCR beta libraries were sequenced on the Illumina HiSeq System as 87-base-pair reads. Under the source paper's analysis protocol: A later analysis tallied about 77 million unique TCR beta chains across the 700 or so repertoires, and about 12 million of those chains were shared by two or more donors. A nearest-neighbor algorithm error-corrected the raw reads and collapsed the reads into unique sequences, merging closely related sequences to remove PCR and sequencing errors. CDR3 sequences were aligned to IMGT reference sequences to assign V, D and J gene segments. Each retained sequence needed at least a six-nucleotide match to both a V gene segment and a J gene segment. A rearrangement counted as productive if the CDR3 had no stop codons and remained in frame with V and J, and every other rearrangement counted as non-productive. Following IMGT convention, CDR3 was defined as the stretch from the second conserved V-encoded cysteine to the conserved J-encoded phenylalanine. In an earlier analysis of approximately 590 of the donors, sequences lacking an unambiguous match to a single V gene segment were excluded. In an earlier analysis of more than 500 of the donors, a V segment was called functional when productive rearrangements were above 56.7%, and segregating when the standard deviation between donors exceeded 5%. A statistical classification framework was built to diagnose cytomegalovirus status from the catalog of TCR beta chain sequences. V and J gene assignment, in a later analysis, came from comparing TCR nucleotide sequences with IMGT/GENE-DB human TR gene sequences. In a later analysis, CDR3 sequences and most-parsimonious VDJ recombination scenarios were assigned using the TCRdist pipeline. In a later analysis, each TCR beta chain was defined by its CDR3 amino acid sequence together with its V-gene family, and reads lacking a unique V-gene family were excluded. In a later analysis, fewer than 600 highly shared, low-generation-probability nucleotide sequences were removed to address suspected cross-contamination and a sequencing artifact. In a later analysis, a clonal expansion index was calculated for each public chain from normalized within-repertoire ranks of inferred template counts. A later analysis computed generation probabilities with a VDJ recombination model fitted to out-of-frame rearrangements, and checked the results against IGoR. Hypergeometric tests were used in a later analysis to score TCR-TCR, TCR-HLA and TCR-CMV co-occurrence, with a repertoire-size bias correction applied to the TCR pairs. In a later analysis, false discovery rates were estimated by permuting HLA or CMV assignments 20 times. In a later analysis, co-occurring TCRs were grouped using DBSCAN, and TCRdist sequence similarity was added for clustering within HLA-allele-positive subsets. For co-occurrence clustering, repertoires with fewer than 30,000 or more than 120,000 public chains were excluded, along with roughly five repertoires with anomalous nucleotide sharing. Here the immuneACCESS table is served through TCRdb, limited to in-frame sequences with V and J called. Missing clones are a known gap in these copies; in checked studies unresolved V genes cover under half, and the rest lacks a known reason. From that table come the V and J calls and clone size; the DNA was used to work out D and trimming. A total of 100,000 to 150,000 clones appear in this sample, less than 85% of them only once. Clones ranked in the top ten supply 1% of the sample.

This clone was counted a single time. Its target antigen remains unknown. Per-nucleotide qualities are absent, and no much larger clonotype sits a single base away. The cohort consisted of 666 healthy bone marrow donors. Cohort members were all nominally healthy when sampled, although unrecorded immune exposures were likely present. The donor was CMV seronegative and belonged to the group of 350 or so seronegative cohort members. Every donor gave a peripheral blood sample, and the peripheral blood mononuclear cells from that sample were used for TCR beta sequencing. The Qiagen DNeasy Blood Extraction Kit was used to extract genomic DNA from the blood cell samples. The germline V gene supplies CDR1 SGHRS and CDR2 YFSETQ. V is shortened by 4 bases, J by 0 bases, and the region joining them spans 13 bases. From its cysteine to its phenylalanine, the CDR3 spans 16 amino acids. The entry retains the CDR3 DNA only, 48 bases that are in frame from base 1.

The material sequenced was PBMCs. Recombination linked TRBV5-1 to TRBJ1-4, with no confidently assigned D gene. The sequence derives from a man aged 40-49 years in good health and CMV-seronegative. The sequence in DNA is TGCGCCAGCAGCCACGCCTTGGCCCCAACTAATGAAAAACTGTTTTTT. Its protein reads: CASSHALAPTNEKLFF.